The rows below give T cell receptor beta chains drawn from one sample of a study of cytomegalovirus exposure and HLA in healthy donors. Clones were read by immunoSEQ multiplex PCR, and TCRdb kept only the in-frame ones, dropping some. This sample carries about 170,000 clones, approximately 65% of them seen once, and the ten largest clones take roughly 2.9%. Sequenced material: PBMCs. These receptors all come from a man aged 35 to 55 in good health and CMV-seronegative. Each CDR3 is given with its conserved first and last residue. A D gene is named only where the DNA matches it firmly. Expanded clones are given a class, and other clones once, few, many or no size at all.

abundance	d_gene	v_gene	j_gene	CDR3aa	CDR3nt
once	-	TRBV7-3	TRBJ1-2	CASSQEGDYGYTF	TGTGCCAGCAGCCAAGAAGGGGACTATGGCTACACCTTC
-	TRBD1	TRBV9	TRBJ2-5	CASSVDGTGEETQYF	TGTGCCAGCAGCGTCGACGGGACAGGGGAAGAGACCCAGTACTTC
few	-	TRBV4-2	TRBJ2-7	CASSQTMDSAGRYEQYF	TGTGCCAGCAGCCAGACCATGGACTCGGCGGGAAGGTACGAGCAGTACTTC
-	-	TRBV4-3	TRBJ2-5	CASSQDSGKETQYF	TGCGCCAGCAGCCAAGATTCAGGGAAAGAGACCCAGTACTTC
-	TRBD1	TRBV6-6	TRBJ1-1	CASSQGAKNTEAFF	TGTGCCAGCAGTCAGGGGGCCAAGAACACTGAAGCTTTCTTT
-	-	TRBV5-1	TRBJ1-2	CASSTVWTDYGYTF	TGCGCCAGCAGCACTGTATGGACAGACTATGGCTACACCTTC
-	TRBD2	TRBV10-3	TRBJ2-3	CAITSVGVYDTQYF	TGTGCCATAACTAGCGTCGGAGTTTATGATACGCAGTATTTT
-	-	TRBV2	TRBJ1-6	CASSGRGTGLHF	TGTGCCAGCAGTGGAAGGGGAACAGGGCTCCACTTT
-	-	TRBV6-5	TRBJ2-3	CASSYGGLDKGDTQYF	TGTGCCAGCAGTTACGGAGGCCTAGATAAAGGAGATACGCAGTATTTT
few	TRBD2	TRBV4-2	TRBJ2-1	CASSQGGLAGDNEQFF	TGTGCCAGCAGCCAAGGAGGGCTAGCGGGAGACAATGAGCAGTTCTTC
-	-	TRBV28	TRBJ2-7	CASSTTDKNYEQYF	TGTGCCAGCAGTACCACGGACAAGAATTACGAGCAGTACTTC
-	-	TRBV30	TRBJ2-7	CAWSVLSYEQYF	TGTGCCTGGAGTGTCCTCTCCTACGAGCAGTACTTC
-	TRBD1	TRBV19	TRBJ2-7	CASSIFLTGGFHEQYF	TGTGCCAGTAGTATATTTCTGACAGGGGGTTTCCACGAGCAGTACTTC
-	TRBD1	TRBV5-1	TRBJ1-3	CASSSGQGSGNTIYF	TGCGCCAGCAGCTCGGGACAGGGTTCAGGAAACACCATATATTTT
few	TRBD1	TRBV9	TRBJ2-3	CASSVTGKDTQYF	TGTGCCAGCAGCGTGACAGGGAAAGATACGCAGTATTTT
few	-	TRBV11-2	TRBJ1-1	CASSLDGGGEAFF	TGTGCCAGCAGCTTAGACGGGGGAGGTGAAGCTTTCTTT
-	-	TRBV6-5	TRBJ1-4	CASSESLEKLFF	TGTGCCAGCAGTGAAAGCCTAGAAAAACTGTTTTTT
-	TRBD1	TRBV6-6	TRBJ1-2	CASSYPRDRDLYGYTF	TGTGCCAGCAGTTACCCCCGGGACAGAGACCTCTATGGCTACACCTTC
-	-	TRBV15	TRBJ1-4	CATSRGALNEEKLFF	TGTGCCACCAGCAGAGGGGCTCTTAACGAGGAAAAACTGTTTTTT
-	-	TRBV10-2	TRBJ2-2	CASSAGDTGELFF	TGCGCCAGCAGTGCGGGAGACACCGGGGAGCTGTTTTTT
few	TRBD2	TRBV7-8	TRBJ2-3	CASSINSGSPTDTQYF	TGTGCCAGCAGCATAAATAGCGGGAGCCCCACAGATACGCAGTATTTT
-	-	TRBV21-1	TRBJ2-1	CASSKELTGVYNEQFF	TGTGCCAGCAGCAAAGAATTGACAGGGGTGTACAATGAGCAGTTCTTC
once	TRBD1	TRBV11-2	TRBJ1-4	CASSTFKGAAWREKLFF	TGTGCCAGCAGCACTTTCAAGGGGGCAGCCTGGCGTGAAAAACTGTTTTTT
-	-	TRBV13	TRBJ2-4	CASRISGANIQYF	TGTGCCAGCAGAATTAGCGGTGCGAACATTCAGTACTTC
-	-	TRBV27	TRBJ1-6	CASTWRGATAPLHF	TGTGCCAGCACCTGGCGGGGGGCTACGGCACCCCTCCACTTT
few	TRBD2	TRBV5-1	TRBJ2-1	CASSSGGTSGNNEQFF	TGCGCCAGCAGCTCGGGTGGGACTAGCGGAAACAATGAGCAGTTCTTC
once	TRBD2	TRBV29-1	TRBJ2-3	CSTNEGTTTDTQYF	TGCAGCACAAACGAGGGGACTACCACAGATACGCAGTATTTT
-	TRBD1	TRBV6-5	TRBJ1-2	CASRQGADGYTF	TGTGCCAGCAGACAGGGGGCGGATGGCTACACCTTC
-	TRBD1	TRBV6-5	TRBJ1-1	CASSRTGGRTEAFF	TGTGCCAGCAGCCGGACAGGGGGACGCACTGAAGCTTTCTTT
-	TRBD2	TRBV11-3	TRBJ2-1	CASSLGTSGSYNEQFF	TGTGCCAGCAGCCTGGGGACTAGCGGTTCCTACAATGAGCAGTTCTTC
-	-	TRBV28	TRBJ1-5	CASSTRGGYQPQHF	TGTGCCAGCAGTACCCGTGGGGGCTATCAGCCCCAGCATTTT
-	-	TRBV6-5	TRBJ2-5	CASRPVALREQYF	TGTGCCAGCAGACCCGTCGCTCTACGAGAGCAGTACTTC
few	TRBD1	TRBV6-6	TRBJ2-5	CATWPPGTGEETQYF	TGTGCCACGTGGCCCCCCGGGACAGGGGAAGAGACCCAGTACTTC
-	TRBD2	TRBV30	TRBJ2-3	CAWQLGLALDTQYF	TGTGCCTGGCAGCTGGGACTAGCGCTAGATACGCAGTATTTT
-	-	TRBV7-9	TRBJ2-5	CASSPGRVETQYF	TGTGCCAGCAGCCCAGGCAGGGTGGAGACCCAGTACTTC
few	TRBD2	TRBV19	TRBJ2-5	CASSRGLAAYF	TGTGCCAGTAGCCGGGGACTAGCGGCGTACTTC
-	-	TRBV11-2	TRBJ2-1	CASSSLITGYEQFF	TGTGCCAGCAGCTCCCTAATAACGGGTTATGAGCAGTTCTTC
-	-	TRBV5-4	TRBJ1-6	CASSPSDSTYGTGNSPLHF	TGTGCCAGCAGTCCTTCGGACAGCACTTACGGAACGGGAAATTCACCCCTCCACTTT
-	-	TRBV7-8	TRBJ1-1	CASSLTPDSGNTEAFF	TGTGCCAGCAGCTTAACCCCGGACTCGGGGAACACTGAAGCTTTCTTT
-	TRBD2	TRBV5-8	TRBJ2-3	CASSSQGGRTDTQYF	TGTGCCAGCAGCTCGCAGGGCGGGAGAACAGATACGCAGTATTTT
-	TRBD2	TRBV2	TRBJ2-3	CASRETSGGAATQYF	TGTGCCAGCAGGGAGACTAGCGGGGGGGCAGCCACGCAGTATTTT
-	-	TRBV7-2	TRBJ2-2	CASSPLALQAGELFF	TGTGCCAGCAGCCCCTTGGCGTTACAGGCCGGGGAGCTGTTTTTT
-	TRBD1	TRBV18	TRBJ1-1	CASSPPGARGRRNTEAFF	TGTGCCAGCTCACCACCGGGGGCCAGGGGGAGGAGGAACACTGAAGCTTTCTTT
-	TRBD2	TRBV10-3	TRBJ2-7	CAITGTSGAEQYF	TGTGCCATCACCGGGACTAGCGGGGCCGAGCAGTACTTC
few	TRBD1	TRBV7-9	TRBJ2-1	CASSLEGQGSNEQFF	TGTGCCAGCAGCTTAGAAGGACAGGGATCCAATGAGCAGTTCTTC
-	-	TRBV5-1	TRBJ2-7	CASSLALRNSYEQYF	TGCGCCAGCAGCTTGGCCTTGAGAAACTCCTACGAGCAGTACTTC
-	TRBD2	TRBV9	TRBJ2-1	CASSVTSGGNEQFF	TGTGCCAGCAGCGTGACTAGCGGGGGCAATGAGCAGTTCTTC
-	-	TRBV10-3	TRBJ1-3	CAIRMDSLRNGNTIYF	TGTGCCATCAGAATGGACAGTCTTCGGAATGGAAACACCATATATTTT